This TCR beta chain was retrieved from a study of CD8 T cells in Susac syndrome. Study background: Blood was drawn from patients with Susac syndrome. At that point, they were therapy-naive, on corticosteroids, or on intravenous immunoglobulin alone.

CDR1 SGHRS and CDR2 YFSETQ come from the germline V gene. Between the trimmed V and J ends, which lost 6 bases and 1 base, there was a span of 7 bases. This CDR3 region has 12 residues. The patients with Susac syndrome satisfied recently defined diagnostic criteria for either definite or probable disease. Both CD4+ and CD8+ T cells were negatively isolated, and TEMRA cells underwent FACS enrichment. cDNA came from roughly 0.53 to 1 ug RNA primed by random hexamers. TCRdb ran MiXCR on the immunoSEQ multiplex PCR reads and lists one entry per CDR3 protein. The table shows some 58,000 distinct CDR3 sequences, with around 95% occurring only once.

The sample was CD8+ T cells from PBMCs. This TCR derives from a human donor with Susac syndrome. V is TRBV5-1 and J is TRBJ1-1; perhaps TRBD1 as D (5 bases). CDR3 nucleotides: TGCGCCAGCAAGCAGGGGAACACTGAAGCTTTCTTT. This encodes CASKQGNTEAFF.